This TCR beta chain was identified during a study of cytomegalovirus exposure and HLA in healthy donors. Overall study findings and caveats: Previously analyzed data showed that most TCR beta V segments were productive at a frequency of about 87% or about 30%.

Donors showed nominal health when sampled, although they likely had unrecorded immune exposures. Per the germline V gene, CDR1 is SQVTM and CDR2 is ANQGSEA. V dropped 0 bases and J dropped 7 bases, with 11 bases sitting between them. CDR3 length equals 13 residues. Both 60 Vbeta primers and 13 Jbeta primers went into the PCR. Repertoires were generated with immunoSEQ multiplex PCR, while TCRdb's copy carries only in-frame clones and drops some. The table includes roughly 180,000 clones, 60% to 85% detected once. Notes on this clone: Antigen specificity is unknown.

This TCR was recovered from a male donor in good health and CMV-seronegative. The sequenced material came from PBMCs. This sequence joins TRBV29-1 and TRBJ2-3; D is unclear. The CDR3: CSVEDTRGNTQYF. The CDR3 DNA is TGCAGCGTTGAAGACACCCGAGGAAATACGCAGTATTTT.